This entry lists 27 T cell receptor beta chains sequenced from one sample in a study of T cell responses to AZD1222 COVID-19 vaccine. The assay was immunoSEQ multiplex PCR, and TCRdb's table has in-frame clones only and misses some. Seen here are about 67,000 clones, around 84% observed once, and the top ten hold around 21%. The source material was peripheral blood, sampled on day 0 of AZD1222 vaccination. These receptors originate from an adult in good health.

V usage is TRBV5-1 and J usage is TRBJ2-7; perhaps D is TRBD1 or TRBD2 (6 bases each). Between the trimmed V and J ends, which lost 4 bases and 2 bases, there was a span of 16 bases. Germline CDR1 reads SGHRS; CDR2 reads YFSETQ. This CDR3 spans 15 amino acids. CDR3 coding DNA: TGCGCCAGCAGCCCGGGGGCGACAGTGACCTACGAGCAGTACTTC. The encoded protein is CASSPGATVTYEQYF.

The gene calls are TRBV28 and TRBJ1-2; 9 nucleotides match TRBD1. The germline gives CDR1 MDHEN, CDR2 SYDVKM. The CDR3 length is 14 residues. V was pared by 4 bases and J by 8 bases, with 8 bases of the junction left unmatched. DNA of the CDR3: TGTGCCAGCAGTTACCGGGGACAGGGTGGCGGCTACACCTTC. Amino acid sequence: CASSYRGQGGGYTF.

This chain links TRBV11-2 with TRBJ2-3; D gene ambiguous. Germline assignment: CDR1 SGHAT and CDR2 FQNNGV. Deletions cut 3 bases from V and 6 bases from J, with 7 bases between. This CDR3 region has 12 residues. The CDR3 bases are TGTGCCAGCAGCTTGACCCCCGATACGCAGTATTTT. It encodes CASSLTPDTQYF.

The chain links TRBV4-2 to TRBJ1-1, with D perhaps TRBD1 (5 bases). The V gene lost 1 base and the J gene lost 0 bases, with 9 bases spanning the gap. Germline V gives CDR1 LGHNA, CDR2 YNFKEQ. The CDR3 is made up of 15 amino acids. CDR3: CASSQGVRVNTEAFF. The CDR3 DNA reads TGTGCCAGCAGCCAAGGGGTCAGGGTGAACACTGAAGCTTTCTTT.

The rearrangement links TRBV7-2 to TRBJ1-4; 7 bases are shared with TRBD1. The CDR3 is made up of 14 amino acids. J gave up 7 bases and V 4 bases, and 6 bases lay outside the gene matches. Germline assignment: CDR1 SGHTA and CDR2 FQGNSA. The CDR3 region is CASSSDRVGEKLFF. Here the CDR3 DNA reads TGTGCCAGCAGCTCCGACAGGGTTGGTGAAAAACTGTTTTTT.

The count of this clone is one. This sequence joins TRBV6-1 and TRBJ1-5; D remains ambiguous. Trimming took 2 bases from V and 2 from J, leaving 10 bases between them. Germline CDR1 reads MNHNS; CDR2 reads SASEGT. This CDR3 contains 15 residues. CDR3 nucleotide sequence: TGTGCCAGCAGTGAATGGGCAGGAGGCAATCAGCCCCAGCATTTT. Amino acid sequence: CASSEWAGGNQPQHF.

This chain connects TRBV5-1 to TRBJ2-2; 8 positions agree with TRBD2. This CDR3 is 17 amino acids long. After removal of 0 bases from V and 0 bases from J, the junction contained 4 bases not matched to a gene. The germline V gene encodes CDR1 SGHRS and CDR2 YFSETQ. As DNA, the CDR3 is TGCGCCAGCAGCTTGGTAGGAGCGGGGGCGAACACCGGGGAGCTGTTTTTT. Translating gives CASSLVGAGANTGELFF.

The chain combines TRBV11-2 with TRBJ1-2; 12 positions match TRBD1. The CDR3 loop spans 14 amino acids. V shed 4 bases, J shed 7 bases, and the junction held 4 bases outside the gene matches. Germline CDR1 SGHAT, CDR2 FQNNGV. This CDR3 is CASSSGQGARGYTF. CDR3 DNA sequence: TGTGCCAGCAGCTCGGGACAGGGGGCACGTGGCTACACCTTC.

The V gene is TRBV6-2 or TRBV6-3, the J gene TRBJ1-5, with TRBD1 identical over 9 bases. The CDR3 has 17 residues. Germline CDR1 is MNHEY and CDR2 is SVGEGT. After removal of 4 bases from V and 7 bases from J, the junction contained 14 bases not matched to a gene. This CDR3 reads CASSSLTGTGYHQPQHF. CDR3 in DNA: TGTGCCAGCAGTTCCTTAACCGGGACAGGGTACCACCAGCCCCAGCATTTT.

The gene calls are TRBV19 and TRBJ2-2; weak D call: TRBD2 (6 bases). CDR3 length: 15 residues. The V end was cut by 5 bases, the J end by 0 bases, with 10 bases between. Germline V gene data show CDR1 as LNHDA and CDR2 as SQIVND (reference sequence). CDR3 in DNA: TGTGCCAGTAGTCCGGGGACTTCGAACACCGGGGAGCTGTTTTTT. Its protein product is CASSPGTSNTGELFF.

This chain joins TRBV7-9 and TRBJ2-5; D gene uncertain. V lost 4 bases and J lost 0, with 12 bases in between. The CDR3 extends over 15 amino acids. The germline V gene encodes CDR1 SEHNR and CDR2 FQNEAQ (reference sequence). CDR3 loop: CASSWQRSDQETQYF. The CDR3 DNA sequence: TGTGCCAGCAGCTGGCAGAGAAGCGACCAAGAGACCCAGTACTTC.

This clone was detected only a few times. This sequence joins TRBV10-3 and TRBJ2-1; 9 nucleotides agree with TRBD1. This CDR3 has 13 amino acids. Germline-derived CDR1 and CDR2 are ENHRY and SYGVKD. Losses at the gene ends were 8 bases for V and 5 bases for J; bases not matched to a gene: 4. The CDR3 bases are TGTGCCATCGGGACAGGGATGAACAATGAGCAGTTCTTC. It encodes CAIGTGMNNEQFF.

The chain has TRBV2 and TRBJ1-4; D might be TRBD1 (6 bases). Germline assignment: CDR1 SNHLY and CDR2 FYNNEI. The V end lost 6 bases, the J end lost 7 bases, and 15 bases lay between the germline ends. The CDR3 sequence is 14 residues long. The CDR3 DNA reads TGTGCCAGCAGGGGAAGGGGGATGGGTGAAAAACTGTTTTTT. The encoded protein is CASRGRGMGEKLFF. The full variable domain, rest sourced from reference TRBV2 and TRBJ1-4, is EPEVTQTPSHQVTQMGQEVILRCVPISNHLYFYWYRQILGQKVEFLVSFYNNEISEKSEIFDDQFSVERPDGSNFTLKIRSTKLEDSAMYFCASRGRGMGEKLFFGSGTQLSVL.

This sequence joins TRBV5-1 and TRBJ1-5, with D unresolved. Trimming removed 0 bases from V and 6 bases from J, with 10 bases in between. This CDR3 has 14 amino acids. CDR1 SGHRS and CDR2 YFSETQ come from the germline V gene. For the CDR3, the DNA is TGCGCCAGCAGCTTGGGGGAACCTTCTCAGCCCCAGCATTTT. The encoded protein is CASSLGEPSQPQHF.

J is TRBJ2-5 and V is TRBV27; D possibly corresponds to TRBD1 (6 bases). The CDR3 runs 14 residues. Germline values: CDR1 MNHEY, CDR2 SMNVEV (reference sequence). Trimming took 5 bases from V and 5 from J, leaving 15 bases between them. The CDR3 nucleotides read TGTGCCAGCAGTGTACAGGGTCGAGGCGAGACCCAGTACTTC. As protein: CASSVQGRGETQYF.

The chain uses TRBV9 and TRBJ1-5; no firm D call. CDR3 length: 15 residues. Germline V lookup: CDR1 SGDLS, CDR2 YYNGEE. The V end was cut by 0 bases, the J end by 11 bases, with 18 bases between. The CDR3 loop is CASSVGEGLGTSQHF. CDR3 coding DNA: TGTGCCAGCAGCGTAGGTGAAGGGTTAGGTACGTCCCAGCATTTT.

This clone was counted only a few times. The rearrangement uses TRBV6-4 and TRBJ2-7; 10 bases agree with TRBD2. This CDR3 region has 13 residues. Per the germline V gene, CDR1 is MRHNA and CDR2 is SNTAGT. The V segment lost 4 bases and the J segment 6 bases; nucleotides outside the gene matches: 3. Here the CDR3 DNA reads TGTGCCAGCAGTGTATCTAGCGGGAGCGAGCAGTACTTC. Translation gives CASSVSSGSEQYF.

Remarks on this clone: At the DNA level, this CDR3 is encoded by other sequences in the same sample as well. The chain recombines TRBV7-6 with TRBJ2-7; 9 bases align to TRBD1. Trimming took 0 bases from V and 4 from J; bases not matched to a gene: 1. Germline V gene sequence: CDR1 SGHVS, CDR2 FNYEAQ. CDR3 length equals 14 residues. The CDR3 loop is CASSLATGGYEQYF. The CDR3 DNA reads TGTGCCAGCAGCTTAGCGACAGGGGGGTACGAGCAGTACTTC.

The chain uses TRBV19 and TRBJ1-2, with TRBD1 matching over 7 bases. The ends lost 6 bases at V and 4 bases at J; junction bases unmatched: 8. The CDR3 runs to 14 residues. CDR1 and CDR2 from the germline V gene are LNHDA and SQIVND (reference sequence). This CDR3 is CASRWGTVIYGYTF. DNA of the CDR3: TGTGCCAGTAGATGGGGGACAGTAATCTATGGCTACACCTTC.

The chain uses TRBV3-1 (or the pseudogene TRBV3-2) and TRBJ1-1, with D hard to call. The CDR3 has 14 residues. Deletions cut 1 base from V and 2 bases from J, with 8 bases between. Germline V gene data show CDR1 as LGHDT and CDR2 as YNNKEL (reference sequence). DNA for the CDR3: TGTGCCAGCAGCCAAGGTTCAGCTAACACTGAAGCTTTCTTT. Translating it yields CASSQGSANTEAFF.

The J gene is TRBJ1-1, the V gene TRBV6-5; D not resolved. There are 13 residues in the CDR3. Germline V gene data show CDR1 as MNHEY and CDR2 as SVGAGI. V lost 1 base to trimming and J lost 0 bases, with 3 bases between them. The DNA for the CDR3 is TGTGCCAGCAGTTACTGGGTGAACACTGAAGCTTTCTTT. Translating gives CASSYWVNTEAFF.

In DNA, the CDR3 is TGCGCCAGCAGCCAAGATAGAGGGGAACCTACTCAGTTCTTC. Protein product: CASSQDRGEPTQFF. V gene TRBV4-3 combines with J gene TRBJ2-1; the D gene could be TRBD1 or TRBD2 (5 bases each). This CDR3 spans 14 amino acids. CDR1 and CDR2 (germline): LGHNA, YSLEER. V was shortened by 0 bases and J by 13 bases, with 16 bases between the two germline ends.

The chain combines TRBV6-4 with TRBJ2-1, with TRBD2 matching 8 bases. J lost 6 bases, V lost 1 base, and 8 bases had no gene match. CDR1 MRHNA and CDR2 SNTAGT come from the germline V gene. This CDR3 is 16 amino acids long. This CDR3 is CASSDLSGRSVNEQFF. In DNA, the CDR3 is TGTGCCAGCAGTGACTTGAGCGGGAGATCTGTCAATGAGCAGTTCTTC.

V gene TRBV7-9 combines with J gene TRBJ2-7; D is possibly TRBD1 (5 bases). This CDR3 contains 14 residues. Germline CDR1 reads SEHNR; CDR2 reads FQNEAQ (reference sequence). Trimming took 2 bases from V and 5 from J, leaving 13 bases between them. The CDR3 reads CASSLSTGYDEQYF. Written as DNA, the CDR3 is TGTGCCAGCAGCTTAAGTACAGGTTATGACGAGCAGTACTTC.

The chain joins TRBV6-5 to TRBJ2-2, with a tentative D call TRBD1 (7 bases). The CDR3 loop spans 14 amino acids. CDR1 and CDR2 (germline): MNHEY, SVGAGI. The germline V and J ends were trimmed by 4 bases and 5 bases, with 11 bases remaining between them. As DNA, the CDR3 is TGTGCCAGCAGTTCCCCAGGGGGGACCGGGGAGCTGTTTTTT. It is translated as CASSSPGGTGELFF.

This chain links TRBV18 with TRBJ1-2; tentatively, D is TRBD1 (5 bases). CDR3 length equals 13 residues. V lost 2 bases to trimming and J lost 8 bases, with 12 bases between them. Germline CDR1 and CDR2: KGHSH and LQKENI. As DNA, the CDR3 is TGTGCCAGCTCACCAGGGACGTCTGGAGGCTACACCTTC. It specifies CASSPGTSGGYTF.

DNA of the CDR3: TGCAGCGACAGTACTGCGGACACTGAAGCTTTCTTT. The encoded protein is CSDSTADTEAFF. The J gene is TRBJ1-1, the V gene TRBV29-1, with D uncertain. Per germline, CDR1 SQVTM and CDR2 ANQGSEA. CDR3 length equals 12 residues. Trimming took off 7 bases at V and 3 bases at J, with 12 bases between the two ends.